These 25 T cell receptor delta chains share one sample of origin, sequenced in a study of γδ T cells in repeated Plasmodium falciparum infection. Flow sorting of PBMC yielded separate Vgamma9/Vdelta2+ and Vdelta2-negative gammadelta T cell populations for bulk repertoire analysis. TCRdb re-called the multiplex PCR reads with CATT. Of tens of thousands of delta-chain clones listed, over 0.9% are singletons. The sample comprised gamma-delta T cells from blood. These receptors all come from a pool of human donors (malaria-infected and uninfected, not separated).

This clone occurred a few times. For this DNA, TCRdb reports the protein of a much larger clone, which diverges at residue 3, most likely from a read error; the protein presented here is translated directly from the DNA. V and J are TRDV1 and TRDJ1, with 7 nucleotides matching TRDD3. The germline V gene has CDR1 TSWWSYY and CDR2 QGS. The CDR3 has 19 residues. The CDR3 reads CAPGGGVLRIRSYTDKLIF. CDR3 in DNA: TGTGCTCCTGGGGGGGGCGTCCTCAGGATACGCTCGTACACCGATAAACTCATCTTT.

This clone has at least ten counts. This likely reflects a read error, since a far larger clone is one base away. The sample holds other DNA sequences that translate to the same CDR3. The CDR3 reads CACDPGGYTDKLIF. The DNA of the CDR3 is TGTGCCTGTGACCCTGGGGGATACACCGACAAACTCATCTTT. The V and J genes are TRDV2 and TRDJ1, with TRDD3 matching over 11 bases. The CDR3 spans 14 residues. Germline loops: CDR1 GEAIGNYY, CDR2 EKD.

The sample holds a few counts of this clone. The TCRdb record carries a much larger clone's protein, which differs from this DNA's translation at residue 14; a read error is the likely cause, and the protein listed here is the DNA translation. No J gene was named, though the V gene is TRDV1; the DNA was not used to check the table's D call, TRDD3. Per germline, CDR1 TSWWSYY and CDR2 QGS. The CDR3 has 15 amino acids. CDR3 amino acids: CALGELFPYTDKLTF. The CDR3 DNA reads as TGTGCTCTTGGGGAACTCTTTCCGTACACCGATAAACTCACCTTT.

This clone was observed at least ten times. This rearrangement joins TRDV2 to TRDJ1; 8 bases match TRDD3. Losses at the gene ends were 3 bases for V and 0 bases for J; bases not matched to a gene: 5. Germline V lookup: CDR1 GEAIGNYY, CDR2 EKD. This CDR3 spans 15 amino acids. The CDR3 loop reads CACDWGITYTDKLIF. CDR3 nucleotide sequence: TGTGCCTGTGACTGGGGGATTACGTACACCGATAAACTCATCTTT.

This clone was recorded a few times. With only one base between it and a far larger clone, this is likely a read error. Other DNA sequences in the same sample also yield this CDR3. The CDR3 here is CALGEPTPILGTRIGTDKLIF. CDR3 DNA: TGTGCTCTTGGGGAACCCACTCCGATACTGGGGACGCGAATTGGCACCGACAAACTCATCTTT. This chain connects TRDV1 to TRDJ1, with 7 nucleotides matching TRDD3. Looked up from germline, CDR1 is TSWWSYY and CDR2 is QGS. This CDR3 spans 21 amino acids.

This clone appeared a few times. TCRdb's protein for this DNA is that of a much larger clone and differs from the translation at residue 2, likely a read error; the protein shown is the DNA translation. V gene TRDV2 combines with J gene TRDJ1; 10 bases match TRDD3. Germline V lookup: CDR1 GEAIGNYY, CDR2 EKD. The CDR3 extends over 22 amino acids. CDR3 loop: CSCDTGQYWGIPSLRYTDKLIF. CDR3 DNA sequence: TGTTCCTGTGACACCGGACAATACTGGGGGATCCCTTCCCTCCGATACACCGATAAACTCATCTTT.

The table lists this clone with many counts. This probably arose from a read error, given a far larger clone one base away. Other DNA sequences within the sample encode an identical CDR3. The V call is TRDV2, the J call TRDJ1; D is possibly TRDD3 (6 bases). Matching the DNA to germline supplied the J gene, which TCRdb does not give. The germline V and J ends were trimmed by 5 bases and 5 bases, with 20 bases remaining between them. This CDR3 is built from 15 residues. From germline, CDR1 is GEAIGNYY and CDR2 EKD. CDR3 sequence: CACVELGDREDKLIF. In DNA, the CDR3 is TGTGCCTGTGTCGAACTGGGAGATCGGGAGGATAAACTCATCTTT.

Points on this clone: The protein TCRdb gives is from a much larger clone and does not agree with this DNA's translation at residue 5, likely a read error; the protein shown here comes from the DNA. The genes are TRDV1 and TRDJ1; 12 nucleotides agree with TRDD3. No J gene was available from TCRdb, and it was assigned here by a germline match of the DNA. The CDR3 is made up of 20 amino acids. With 5 bases clipped from V and 5 bases from J, the junction kept 21 bases outside the gene matches. Per germline, CDR1 TSWWSYY and CDR2 QGS. This chain's CDR3 is CALGMSFFLGDTVGLDKLIF. Written as DNA, the CDR3 is TGTGCTCTTGGGATGTCCTTCTTCCTGGGGGATACGGTGGGGCTTGATAAACTCATCTTT.

At least ten counts were recorded for this clone. TCRdb lists the protein of a much larger clone for this DNA, which differs at residue 18, so this is likely a read error; the protein given here is translated from the DNA itself. The V gene is TRDV2; the J gene was not called; the table's D call, TRDD3, has no DNA check behind it. CDR1 is GEAIGNYY and CDR2 is EKD in the germline V gene. The CDR3 length is 20 residues. The CDR3 reads CACDTLGELRSDALTAQPFF. CDR3 coding DNA: TGTGCCTGTGACACTCTGGGGGAACTCCGCTCGGACGCTTTGACAGCACAACCCTTCTTT.

This clone was counted at least ten times. The chain combines TRDV1 with TRDJ1, with 9 bases fitting TRDD3. The CDR3 consists of 23 residues. Per germline, CDR1 TSWWSYY and CDR2 QGS. Trimming removed 2 bases from V and 0 bases from J; junction bases left unmatched: 25. CDR3 region: CALGEKGHFFASGDTWYTDKLIF. CDR3 bases: TGTGCTCTTGGGGAAAAAGGCCACTTCTTTGCCTCGGGGGATACTTGGTACACCGATAAACTCATCTTT.

This clone was counted a few times. TCRdb records a much larger clone's protein for this DNA, with a difference at residue 3 that likely arises from a read error; the protein given is the translation of the DNA. The chain carries TRDV1 and TRDJ1, with 8 nucleotides matching TRDD3. As TCRdb names no J gene, one was assigned here on the basis of a DNA match to germline. This CDR3 spans 18 amino acids. Looked up from germline, CDR1 is TSWWSYY and CDR2 is QGS. CDR3 coding DNA: TGTGCTCCTGGGGCCATTCCCCTGGGGATACCTTACACCGATAAACTCATCTTT. This encodes CAPGAIPLGIPYTDKLIF.

This clone was seen more than once but under ten times. A read error likely explains why the TCRdb protein, taken from a much larger clone, differs from this DNA's translation at residue 3; the protein shown is translated from the DNA. V and J are TRDV1 and TRDJ1, with D possibly matching TRDD3 (7 bases). Matching the DNA to germline supplied the J gene, which TCRdb does not give. CDR3 length equals 25 residues. From germline, CDR1 is TSWWSYY and CDR2 QGS. For the CDR3, the DNA is TGTGCTATTGGGGACAGAGGAGTTTGGTCCTTCCCACTGGGGCAAGGGGTTCCACGCACCGATAAACTCATCTTT. This gives the protein CAIGDRGVWSFPLGQGVPRTDKLIF.

Concerning this clone: Only one base separates this from a far larger clonotype, so it likely reflects a read error. Within the sample, other DNA sequences also encode this same CDR3. The rearrangement joins TRDV1 to TRDJ1, with D perhaps matching TRDD3 (5 bases). No J segment appears in TCRdb, so it was assigned here by matching the sequence to germline. Germline CDR1 reads TSWWSYY; CDR2 reads QGS. The CDR3 runs to 18 residues. This CDR3 reads CALGDARLLTVYTDKLIF. As DNA, the CDR3 is TGCGCTCTTGGGGACGCCCGCCTCCTGACCGTGTACACCGATAAACTCATCTTT.

For this clone: The protein held in TCRdb is that of a much larger clone and does not match this DNA's translation at residue 18, likely because of a read error; the protein shown is translated from the DNA. This CDR3 is also generated by other DNA sequences in the sample. The chain couples TRDV1 to TRDJ3; 10 nucleotides match TRDD3. Here the J gene was assigned by germline matching of the DNA, as TCRdb has none. The germline gives CDR1 TSWWSYY, CDR2 QGS. The CDR3 is 25 residues long. The CDR3 is CALGELGTLLSLGDRSSRDTRQMFF. The CDR3 region has the DNA TGTGCTCTTGGGGAACTAGGGACTTTACTATCACTGGGGGATCGTAGCTCCCGGGACACCCGACAGATGTTTTTC.

As regards this clone: This likely stems from a read error, as it lies one base from a far larger clone. The same CDR3 also results from other DNA sequences found in this sample. The CDR3 is CALGERGFGGYATDKLIF. CDR3 nucleotide sequence: TGTGCCCTTGGGGAAAGGGGCTTTGGGGGATACGCCACCGATAAACTCATCTTT. The V and J genes are TRDV1 and TRDJ1; 11 bases agree with TRDD3. The CDR3 runs to 18 residues. Germline CDR1 TSWWSYY, CDR2 QGS.

This clone has a handful of counts. TCRdb assigns this DNA the protein of a much larger clone, which departs from its translation at residue 17; this likely reflects a read error, and the protein shown comes from translating the DNA. Called V gene: TRDV1; the J gene was not called; the table names TRDD3, a call not compared with the DNA. Germline loops: CDR1 TSWWSYY, CDR2 QGS. The CDR3 covers 19 residues. DNA of the CDR3: TGTGCTCTTGGGGAACGACCCCCTACACAACTCGTACAGGGCGATAAACCCATCTTT. Amino acids: CALGERPPTQLVQGDKPIF.

By sample fraction, this clone is medium-sized. Other DNA sequences from this sample encode an identical CDR3 as well. The gene calls are TRDV1 and TRDJ1; a possible D gene is TRDD2 (5 bases). This CDR3 comprises 19 residues. Germline loops: CDR1 TSWWSYY, CDR2 QGS. Trimming shortened V by 0 bases and J by 0 bases, and 20 bases separated the two germline ends. The CDR3, as DNA: TGTGCTCTTGGGGAACTTGAGAGAAACCTACCTCGTAACACCGATAAACTCATCTTT. Translating it yields CALGELERNLPRNTDKLIF.

This clone was detected ten times or more. This DNA's translation differs at residue 3 from TCRdb's protein, which comes from a much larger clone; a read error is likely, and the protein shown is translated from the DNA. The CDR3 here is CARDSVRNWGDTVARSKLIF. CDR3 bases: TGTGCCCGTGACAGCGTTCGGAACTGGGGGGATACGGTTGCGCGTTCTAAACTCATCTTT. This chain connects TRDV2 to TRDJ1; 10 nucleotides align to TRDD3. The J gene, left out of TCRdb, was set here by checking the DNA against germline. The CDR3 extends over 20 amino acids. Germline CDR1 reads GEAIGNYY; CDR2 reads EKD.

This clone was seen a few times. It differs at one base from a far larger clone, so likely a read error. Other DNA sequences in this specimen translate into the identical CDR3. This chain uses TRDV1 with TRDJ1; the D gene is possibly TRDD3 (8 bases). No J gene was available from TCRdb, and it was assigned here by a germline match of the DNA. CDR1 is TSWWSYY, CDR2 QGS, per germline. CDR3 length: 22 amino acids. In DNA, the CDR3 is TGTGCTCTCGGGGAATTATTGGTCCTTCCTGTGGGATACGCGCCATACACCGATAAACTCATCTTT. Amino acid sequence: CALGELLVLPVGYAPYTDKLIF.

Points on this clone: The TCRdb protein comes from a much larger clone and disagrees with this DNA's translation at residue 17, likely due to a read error; the protein given here is derived from the DNA. Here the V gene is TRDV1, but the J gene went uncalled; the D call TRDD3 from the table was never checked on the DNA. The CDR3 contains 19 residues. CDR1 is TSWWSYY, CDR2 QGS, per germline. The CDR3 sequence: CAPPLYWGIGRGSTDKPIF. CDR3 sequence (DNA): TGTGCTCCCCCGCTGTACTGGGGGATAGGGCGAGGTTCTACCGATAAACCCATCTTT.

This clone came up a few times. For this DNA, TCRdb reports the protein of a much larger clone, which diverges at residue 13, most likely from a read error; the protein presented here is translated directly from the DNA. With the J gene uncalled, the V gene is TRDV2; the table's D gene call, TRDD3, was not cross checked with the DNA. The CDR3 covers 15 residues. In germline, CDR1 is GEAIGNYY, CDR2 EKD. CDR3 sequence: CACDTKGDPGGKPIF. CDR3 in DNA: TGTGCCTGTGACACGAAGGGGGATCCTGGCGGTAAACCCATCTTT.

This clone came up a few times. With a far larger clone one base away, a read error is the likely cause. Different DNA sequences within this sample yield the same CDR3. The V call is TRDV2, the J call TRDJ1; 7 nucleotides agree with TRDD3. The J gene is absent in TCRdb and was assigned here via DNA matching to germline. Germline trimming cut 9 bases from V and 0 bases from J; bases unmatched to any gene: 15. Germline V gene lookup returns CDR1 GEAIGNYY and CDR2 EKD. The CDR3 runs 16 residues. CDR3 bases: TGTGCCCTACGACGAGGATACGATCTGTACACCGATAAACTCATCTTT. Its translation: CALRRGYDLYTDKLIF.

About this clone: TCRdb's entry gives the protein of a much larger clone, which mismatches this DNA's translation at residue 7, likely from a read error; the protein reported here is translated from the DNA. The chain employs TRDV2 and TRDJ1; 11 bases agree with TRDD3. The J gene, left out of TCRdb, was set here by checking the DNA against germline. This CDR3 is 19 amino acids long. V trimming: 0 bases; J trimming: 1 base; junction bases outside the gene matches: 12. Germline V gives CDR1 GEAIGNYY, CDR2 EKD. The CDR3 loop reads CACDTECWGIHLGTDKLIF. Written as DNA, the CDR3 is TGTGCCTGTGACACCGAGTGCTGGGGGATACACTTGGGCACCGATAAACTCATCTTT.

Regarding this clone: This likely traces to a read error, being one base from a far larger clone. The sample contains more than one DNA sequence encoding this CDR3. The V call is TRDV1, the J call TRDJ1, with TRDD3 as a possible D gene (6 bases). The J gene is absent in TCRdb and was assigned here via DNA matching to germline. Trimming shortened V by 1 base and J by 0 bases, and 30 bases separated the two germline ends. CDR3 length: 22 residues. The germline V gene has CDR1 TSWWSYY and CDR2 QGS. CDR3 nucleotide sequence: TGTGCTCTTGGGGAACCGACGTTGGGGTGGGGGTCACTAGAGGAGGACACCGATAAACTCATCTTT. It specifies CALGEPTLGWGSLEEDTDKLIF.

This clone has just a few counts. The mismatch at residue 12 between this DNA's translation and the TCRdb protein of a much larger clone likely reflects a read error; the protein shown is translated from the DNA. The gene calls are TRDV2 and TRDJ1; 9 nucleotides match TRDD3. No J gene is reported in TCRdb; it was inferred here by comparing the DNA with germline. Germline CDR1 GEAIGNYY, CDR2 EKD. The CDR3 runs to 16 residues. The CDR3 sequence: CACDPGGWLYTGKLIF. In DNA form, the CDR3 reads TGTGCCTGTGACCCTGGGGGATGGCTGTACACCGGTAAACTCATCTTT.